This is a list of T cell receptor beta chains from one sample in a study of shared clonotypes between healthy human individuals. The data were produced by immunoSEQ multiplex PCR, yet TCRdb's version contains in-frame clones alone and is incomplete. The data show roughly 2.6 million clones, approximately 92% seen once. What was sequenced was naive CD4+ T cells sorted from blood. Source of these receptors: a man aged 18 to 35 in good health. Both conserved end residues are part of each CDR3. Fields, in order: J gene, clone size, D gene, V gene, CDR3 protein, CDR3 DNA. D genes are given only for firm matches. Size values are once, few and many counts, or a class for expanded clones, and some rows have none.

TRBJ1-4 | - | - | TRBV9 | CASSVGVSNEKLFF | TGTGCCAGCAGCGTAGGTGTCAGCAATGAAAAACTGTTTTTT
TRBJ2-3 | - | - | TRBV2 | CASTKDIITDTQYF | TGTGCCAGCACAAAGGACATAATCACAGATACGCAGTATTTT
TRBJ2-1 | once | - | TRBV5-5 | CASSPAASSYNEQFF | TGTGCCAGCAGCCCGGCGGCAAGCTCCTACAATGAGCAGTTCTTC
TRBJ1-1 | - | - | TRBV5-1 | CASSLGYLEGFMNTEAFF | TGCGCCAGCAGCTTGGGTTATTTGGAGGGATTCATGAACACTGAAGCTTTCTTT
TRBJ2-1 | - | - | TRBV4-3 | CASSQDGTHYNEQFF | TGCGCCAGCAGCCAAGACGGGACTCACTACAATGAGCAGTTCTTC
TRBJ2-3 | - | - | TRBV30 | CAWNDGSTDTQYF | TGTGCCTGGAACGACGGGAGCACAGATACGCAGTATTTT
TRBJ1-1 | - | - | TRBV6-6 | CASSYERGNTEAFF | TGTGCCAGCAGTTACGAGCGGGGGAACACTGAAGCTTTCTTT
TRBJ1-1 | - | - | TRBV29-1 | CSVTPRPHGVSEGAFF | TGCAGCGTCACCCCCAGGCCCCACGGCGTTTCCGAGGGGGCTTTCTTT
TRBJ2-3 | - | TRBD2 | TRBV19 | CASSIRSGGVLTDTQYF | TGTGCCAGTAGTATTAGGAGCGGGGGGGTCCTCACAGATACGCAGTATTTT
TRBJ2-5 | - | - | TRBV11-2 | CASSLEGRPGETQYF | TGTGCCAGCAGCTTAGAGGGCAGGCCGGGGGAGACCCAGTACTTC
TRBJ1-2 | - | - | TRBV20-1 | CSAHGGDGYTF | TGCAGTGCTCATGGAGGGGACGGCTACACCTTC
TRBJ2-2 | - | - | TRBV28 | CASSLGGAPTGELFF | TGTGCCAGCAGCCTGGGGGGGGCTCCGACCGGGGAGCTGTTTTTT
TRBJ1-4 | few | - | TRBV4-1 | CASSPPVETKLFF | TGCGCCAGCAGCCCTCCCGTGGAGACAAAACTGTTTTTT
TRBJ1-1 | - | TRBD1 | TRBV5-1 | CASSLVAGGETEAFF | TGCGCCAGCAGCTTGGTGGCAGGGGGTGAGACTGAAGCTTTCTTT
TRBJ2-7 | - | TRBD1 | TRBV29-1 | CSVVWDRRYEQYF | TGCAGCGTTGTTTGGGACAGACGCTACGAGCAGTACTTC
TRBJ2-5 | - | - | TRBV5-1 | CASSLNSQETQYF | TGCGCCAGCAGCTTAAACAGCCAAGAGACCCAGTACTTC
TRBJ2-7 | - | TRBD2 | TRBV5-1 | CASSLGGSSGGWYEQYF | TGCGCCAGCAGCTTGGGCGGATCTAGCGGGGGGTGGTACGAGCAGTACTTC
TRBJ1-1 | - | - | TRBV7-2 | CASSFGLTEAFF | TGTGCCAGCAGCTTCGGCCTCACTGAAGCTTTCTTT
TRBJ2-7 | - | - | TRBV5-1 | CASSLEGPGGQYF | TGCGCCAGCAGCTTGGAGGGGCCTGGCGGGCAGTACTTC
TRBJ1-6 | - | - | TRBV19 | CASSTDPRGNSPLHF | TGTGCCAGTAGTACCGACCCTAGGGGCAATTCACCCCTCCACTTT
TRBJ2-2 | - | TRBD1 | TRBV6-5 | CASSRTGGLTGELFF | TGTGCCAGCAGCCGGACAGGGGGGCTTACCGGGGAGCTGTTTTTT
TRBJ1-6 | - | - | TRBV18 | CASSLTGADDNSPLHF | TGTGCCAGCTCGCTCACAGGAGCCGATGATAATTCACCCCTCCACTTT
TRBJ1-2 | - | TRBD1 | TRBV7-9 | CASSLALEGAGYTF | TGTGCCAGCAGCTTAGCGCTAGAGGGGGCTGGCTACACCTTC
TRBJ2-2 | once | - | TRBV19 | CASSRQIANTGELFF | TGTGCCAGTAGTAGACAGATAGCGAACACCGGGGAGCTGTTTTTT
TRBJ2-3 | - | TRBD2 | TRBV12-5 | CASGLLSGNTDTQYF | TGTGCTAGTGGTTTGCTTAGCGGGAACACAGATACGCAGTATTTT
TRBJ2-2 | - | - | TRBV6-5 | CASSLGRGRTGELFF | TGTGCCAGCAGTTTGGGACGGGGGAGGACCGGGGAGCTGTTTTTT
TRBJ1-1 | - | - | TRBV11-2 | CASSLGWGPDTEAFF | TGTGCCAGCAGCTTAGGATGGGGGCCAGACACTGAAGCTTTCTTT
TRBJ2-3 | - | - | TRBV10-1 | CASSEQDSTDTQYF | TGCGCCAGCAGTGAACAGGACAGCACAGATACGCAGTATTTT
TRBJ2-5 | - | TRBD2 | TRBV6-6 | CASSYSGRGETQYF | TGTGCCAGCAGTTACTCAGGGAGGGGAGAGACCCAGTACTTC
TRBJ2-7 | - | - | TRBV19 | CASSIGGNSYEQYF | TGTGCCAGTAGTATAGGGGGCAACTCCTACGAGCAGTACTTC
TRBJ1-6 | - | TRBD1 | TRBV15 | CATSRDQTGRSYNSPLHF | TGTGCCACCAGCAGAGATCAGACAGGGAGGTCCTATAATTCACCCCTCCACTTT